The T cell receptor beta chain described here comes from a study of blood T cell repertoires in COVID-19. Germline V gene lookup returns CDR1 DFQATT and CDR2 SNEGSKA (reference sequence). The CDR3 length is 13 residues. The V end was cut by 3 bases, the J end by 7 bases, with 13 bases between. TCRdb's copy holds only in-frame clones and misses some; the assay was immunoSEQ multiplex PCR. The repertoire includes fewer than 200,000 clones, roughly 86% of them detected once, and more than 7.5% sits in the top ten. The chain carries TRBV20-1 and TRBJ1-5; a possible D gene is TRBD1 (6 bases). The specimen sequenced was peripheral blood. This receptor was taken from a middle-aged man who had recovered from COVID-19. CDR3 in amino acids: CSASEGGGQPQHF. CDR3 sequence (DNA): TGCAGTGCTAGTGAGGGGGGTGGGCAGCCCCAGCATTTT.